The rows below give T cell receptor beta chains drawn from one sample of a study of T-cell reconstitution after alpha-beta-depleted transplantation in children. TCRdb processed the PCR reads anew with MiXCR; each CDR3 protein has one entry. The sample gives 500,000 to 600,000 distinct CDR3 sequences, 32% of which show up once; 2.4% is in the top ten. Sequences were derived from PBMCs from the stem cell graft donor, sampled from the stem cell graft. These receptors came from a human donor who donated a stem cell graft to a child with aplastic anemia. Both conserved end residues are part of each CDR3. A D gene is named only where the DNA matches it firmly. The size of a clone is reported for some rows only, either as once, few or many, or as a class for expanded clones.

abundance: .; j_gene: TRBJ2-1; v_gene: TRBV20-1; d_gene: TRBD2; CDR3aa: CSATGTSGNNEQFF; CDR3nt: TGCAGTGCTACCGGGACTAGCGGTAACAATGAGCAGTTCTTC
abundance: .; j_gene: TRBJ1-1; v_gene: TRBV7-2; d_gene: .; CDR3aa: CASSVILDTEAFF; CDR3nt: TGTGCCAGCAGCGTAATTCTCGACACTGAAGCTTTCTTT
abundance: .; j_gene: TRBJ2-5; v_gene: TRBV29-1; d_gene: TRBD2; CDR3aa: CSVEGLAGHYQETQYF; CDR3nt: TGCAGCGTTGAAGGGCTAGCGGGGCATTACCAAGAGACCCAGTACTTC
abundance: .; j_gene: TRBJ2-2; v_gene: TRBV18; d_gene: .; CDR3aa: CASSPKEGGTGELFF; CDR3nt: TGTGCCAGCTCACCAAAAGAGGGAGGCACCGGGGAGCTGTTTTTT
abundance: few; j_gene: TRBJ1-1; v_gene: TRBV7-9; d_gene: .; CDR3aa: CASSLQGFDTEAFF; CDR3nt: TGTGCCAGCAGCTTACAGGGTTTTGACACTGAAGCTTTCTTT
abundance: many; j_gene: TRBJ2-1; v_gene: TRBV5-6; d_gene: .; CDR3aa: CASSFVLAEEQFF; CDR3nt: TGTGCCAGCAGCTTTGTATTAGCGGAGGAGCAGTTCTTC
abundance: .; j_gene: TRBJ2-1; v_gene: TRBV28; d_gene: .; CDR3aa: CASSPSWGEQFF; CDR3nt: TGTGCCAGCAGTCCCTCATGGGGAGAGCAGTTCTTC
abundance: .; j_gene: TRBJ2-1; v_gene: TRBV6-1; d_gene: TRBD2; CDR3aa: CASSRDYPYNEQFF; CDR3nt: TGTGCCAGCAGTCGGGACTACCCCTACAATGAGCAGTTCTTC
abundance: few; j_gene: TRBJ1-1; v_gene: TRBV29-1; d_gene: .; CDR3aa: CSVVRGQKKAFF; CDR3nt: TGCAGCGTTGTTCGCGGACAGAAAAAAGCTTTCTTT
abundance: .; j_gene: TRBJ2-5; v_gene: TRBV5-4; d_gene: TRBD1; CDR3aa: CASSPGGLVETQYF; CDR3nt: TGTGCCAGCAGCCCAGGGGGTTTGGTAGAGACCCAGTACTTC
abundance: .; j_gene: TRBJ2-5; v_gene: TRBV9; d_gene: TRBD2; CDR3aa: CASSGPGGRETQYF; CDR3nt: TGTGCCAGCAGCGGACCGGGGGGGCGAGAGACCCAGTACTTC
abundance: .; j_gene: TRBJ2-2; v_gene: TRBV6-5; d_gene: .; CDR3aa: CASSFLDRMNTGELFF; CDR3nt: TGTGCCAGCAGTTTCCTCGACAGGATGAACACCGGGGAGCTGTTTTTT
abundance: few; j_gene: TRBJ1-2; v_gene: TRBV18; d_gene: .; CDR3aa: CASSPRADYDGYTF; CDR3nt: TGTGCCAGCTCACCAAGGGCGGACTATGATGGCTACACCTTC
abundance: .; j_gene: TRBJ1-4; v_gene: TRBV20-1; d_gene: .; CDR3aa: CSAVRGTTNEKLFF; CDR3nt: TGCAGTGCAGTGAGGGGAACAACTAATGAAAAACTGTTTTTT
abundance: .; j_gene: TRBJ2-1; v_gene: TRBV14; d_gene: .; CDR3aa: CASSQWTNNEQFF; CDR3nt: TGTGCCAGCAGCCAATGGACTAACAATGAGCAGTTCTTC
abundance: few; j_gene: TRBJ2-7; v_gene: TRBV20-1; d_gene: TRBD2; CDR3aa: CSAPNGRGRLSSYEQYF; CDR3nt: TGCAGTGCTCCCAACGGGCGCGGGAGACTCAGCTCCTACGAGCAGTACTTC
abundance: .; j_gene: TRBJ2-7; v_gene: TRBV5-4; d_gene: TRBD2; CDR3aa: CASSQTTGTSASEQYF; CDR3nt: TGTGCCAGCAGCCAAACAACCGGGACTAGCGCGTCCGAGCAGTACTTC
abundance: .; j_gene: TRBJ2-1; v_gene: TRBV5-6; d_gene: TRBD2; CDR3aa: CASSFYSGEYNEQFF; CDR3nt: TGTGCCAGCAGCTTCTATAGCGGGGAATACAATGAGCAGTTCTTC
abundance: .; j_gene: TRBJ2-3; v_gene: TRBV7-2; d_gene: TRBD2; CDR3aa: CASSITASGIGPSTDTQYF; CDR3nt: TGTGCCAGCAGCATTACCGCTAGCGGGATAGGTCCTAGCACAGATACGCAGTATTTT
abundance: few; j_gene: TRBJ2-1; v_gene: TRBV27; d_gene: TRBD1; CDR3aa: CASSLESPAGGGQFF; CDR3nt: TGTGCCAGCAGTTTAGAGTCACCCGCAGGGGGCGGGCAGTTCTTC